A selection of T cell receptor beta chains follows, all from one sample in a study of blood T cell repertoires in COVID-19. The data were produced by immunoSEQ multiplex PCR, yet TCRdb's version contains in-frame clones alone and is incomplete. Of about 100,000 clones in the sample, roughly four fifths were seen once. What was sequenced was peripheral blood. The receptors were gathered from a man aged 40-49 years with active or convalescent COVID-19. Both conserved end residues are part of each CDR3.

V gene	J gene	CDR3 protein
TRBV11-2	TRBJ2-7	CASSGGTGGYEQYF
TRBV7-9	TRBJ1-4	CASSLGPLTRIEKLFF
TRBV30	TRBJ2-1	CAWSRDRGLGEQFF
TRBV27	TRBJ1-1	CASSIRRPGTANTEAFF
TRBV7-9	TRBJ2-1	CASSRLAGGPYNEQFF
TRBV13	TRBJ2-7	CASSLGARGWQYF
TRBV6-5	TRBJ1-2	CASSYGQGLGNYGYTF
TRBV6-6	TRBJ1-4	CASSRSGTRQGAFASEKLFF
TRBV11-2	TRBJ2-3	CASRTSGGANTQYF
TRBV6-5	TRBJ2-5	CASRLAGQETQYF
TRBV15	TRBJ2-7	CATSRTTGYEQYF
TRBV7-3	TRBJ1-1	CASSLTLQADTEAFF
TRBV16	TRBJ1-5	CASSQARGSNQPQHF
TRBV10-3	TRBJ1-5	CAISVQGNQPQHF
TRBV11-1	TRBJ2-3	CASSEAGLAGTDTQYF
TRBV28	TRBJ1-5	CASSKGGGNQPQHF
TRBV9	TRBJ1-1	CASSAGQITEAFF
TRBV6-1	TRBJ1-1	CASSEKGVYTEAFF
TRBV28	TRBJ1-2	CASSVRGWGYTF
TRBV24-1	TRBJ1-2	CATSDGGYGYTF
TRBV4-1	TRBJ2-7	CAKPPLGTRPPEQYF
TRBV7-3	TRBJ2-5	CASSLSGGVAETQYF
TRBV11-2	TRBJ2-1	CASSMGTSGGGNEQFF
TRBV10-2	TRBJ2-4	CASGGGLAKNIQYF
TRBV30	TRBJ2-7	CAWNGPHSYEQYF
TRBV2	TRBJ1-5	CASSTTGDNQPQHF
TRBV4-3	TRBJ1-6	CASSQDPVGQSNSPLHF
TRBV19	TRBJ1-4	CASRVGADHFNEKLFF
TRBV7-2	TRBJ2-7	CASSLGTGVSEQYF
TRBV7-2	TRBJ2-2	CASSLILNTGELFF
TRBV5-1	TRBJ1-1	CASSFGTVNTEAFF
TRBV2	TRBJ1-5	CASGLQEIQPQHF
TRBV7-3	TRBJ2-3	CASSLEPGLAGRDTQYF
TRBV19	TRBJ1-5	CASSLPSDQPQHF